The entry below gives a single T cell receptor (beta chain) sequence along with its context. The data were obtained in a study of T cell responses to AZD1222 COVID-19 vaccine. V lost 2 bases, J lost 4 bases, and 6 bases stayed unmatched. Germline lookup yields CDR1 MNHNS and CDR2 SASEGT. This CDR3 is 16 amino acids long. TCRdb's table, derived via immunoSEQ multiplex PCR, lists solely in-frame clones and lacks some. The table lists tens of thousands of clones, approximately 90% of them singletons. The starting material was peripheral blood, obtained 28 days after the second AZD1222 dose. The sequence was obtained from an adult who received the AZD1222 COVID-19 vaccine. The V call is TRBV6-1, the J call TRBJ2-2, with 8 positions matching TRBD1. In nucleotides, the CDR3 is TGTGCCAGCAGTGAATACCAGGGGGCGTTCACCGGGGAGCTGTTTTTT. Amino acids: CASSEYQGAFTGELFF.